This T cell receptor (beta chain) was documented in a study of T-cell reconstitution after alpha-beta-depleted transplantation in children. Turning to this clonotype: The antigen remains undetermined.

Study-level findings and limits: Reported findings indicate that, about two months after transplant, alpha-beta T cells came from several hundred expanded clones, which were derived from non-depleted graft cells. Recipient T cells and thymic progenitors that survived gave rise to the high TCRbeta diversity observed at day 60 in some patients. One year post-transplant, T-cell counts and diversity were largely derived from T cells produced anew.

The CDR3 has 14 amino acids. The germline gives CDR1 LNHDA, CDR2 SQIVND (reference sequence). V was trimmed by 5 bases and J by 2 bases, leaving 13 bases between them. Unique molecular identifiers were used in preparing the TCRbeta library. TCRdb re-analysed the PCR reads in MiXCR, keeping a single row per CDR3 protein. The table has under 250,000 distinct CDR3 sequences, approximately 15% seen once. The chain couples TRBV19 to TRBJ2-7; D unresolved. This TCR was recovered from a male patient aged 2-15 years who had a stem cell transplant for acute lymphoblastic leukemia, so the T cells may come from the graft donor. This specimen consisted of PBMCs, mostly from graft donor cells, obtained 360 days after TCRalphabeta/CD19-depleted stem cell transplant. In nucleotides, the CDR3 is TGTGCCAGTAGTTCCGACACCTACCCCTACGAGCAGTACTTC. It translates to CASSSDTYPYEQYF.